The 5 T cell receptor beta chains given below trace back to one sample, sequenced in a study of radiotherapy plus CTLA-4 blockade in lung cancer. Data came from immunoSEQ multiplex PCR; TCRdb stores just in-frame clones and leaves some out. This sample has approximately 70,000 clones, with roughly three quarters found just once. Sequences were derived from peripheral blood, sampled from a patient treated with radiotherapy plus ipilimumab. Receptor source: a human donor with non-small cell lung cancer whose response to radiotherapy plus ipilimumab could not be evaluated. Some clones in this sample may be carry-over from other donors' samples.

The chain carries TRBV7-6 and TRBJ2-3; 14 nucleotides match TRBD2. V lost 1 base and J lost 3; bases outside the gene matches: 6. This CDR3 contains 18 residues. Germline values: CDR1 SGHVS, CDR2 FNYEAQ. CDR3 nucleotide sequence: TGTGCCAGCAGCTTAGGAGCGACTAGCGGGGGGGTGACAGATACGCAGTATTTT. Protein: CASSLGATSGGVTDTQYF.

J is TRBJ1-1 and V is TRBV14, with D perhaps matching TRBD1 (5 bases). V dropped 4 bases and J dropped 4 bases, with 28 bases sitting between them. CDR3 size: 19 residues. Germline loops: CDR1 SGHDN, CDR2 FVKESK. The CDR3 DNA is TGTGCCAGCAGCCCAAGACGGGGCGCTGGAGGGGAGTGGGGCACTGAAGCTTTCTTT. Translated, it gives CASSPRRGAGGEWGTEAFF.

CDR3 in DNA: TGTGCCAGCAGCCCGGGACTCGCGCCTAGCACAGATACGCAGTATTTT. Protein sequence: CASSPGLAPSTDTQYF. The chain carries TRBV5-6 and TRBJ2-3; tentative D call: TRBD2 (6 bases). Germline V lookup: CDR1 SGHDT, CDR2 YYEEEE. V was shortened by 4 bases and J by 0 bases, with 15 bases between the two germline ends. The length of the CDR3 is 16 residues.

The CDR3 region is CASSLSKRNTGELFF. CDR3 nucleotides: TGTGCCAGCAGCTTGAGTAAGCGGAATACCGGGGAGCTGTTTTTT. The J gene is TRBJ2-2, the V gene TRBV5-8; D possibly corresponds to TRBD2 (5 bases). V was shortened by 1 base and J by 5 bases, with 12 bases between the two germline ends. CDR1 and CDR2 from the germline V gene are SGHTS and YDEGEE. The CDR3 length is 15 residues.

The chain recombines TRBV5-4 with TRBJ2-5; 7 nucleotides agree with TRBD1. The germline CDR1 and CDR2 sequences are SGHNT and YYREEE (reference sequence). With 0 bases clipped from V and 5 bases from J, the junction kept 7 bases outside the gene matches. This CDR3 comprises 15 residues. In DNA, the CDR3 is TGTGCCAGCAGCTTGGGGAGAGGGGGCCCGGAGACCCAGTACTTC. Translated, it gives CASSLGRGGPETQYF.